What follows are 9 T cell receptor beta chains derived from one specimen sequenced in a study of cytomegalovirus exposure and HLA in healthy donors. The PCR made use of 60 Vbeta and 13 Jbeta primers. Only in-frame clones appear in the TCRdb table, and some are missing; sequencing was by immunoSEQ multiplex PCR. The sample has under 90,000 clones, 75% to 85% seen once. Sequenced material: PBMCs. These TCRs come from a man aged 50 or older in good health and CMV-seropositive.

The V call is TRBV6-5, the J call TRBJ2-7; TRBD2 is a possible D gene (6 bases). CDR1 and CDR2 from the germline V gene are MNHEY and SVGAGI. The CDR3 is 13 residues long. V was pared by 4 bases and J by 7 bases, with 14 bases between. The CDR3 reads CASSFGLAGEQYF. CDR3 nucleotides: TGTGCCAGCAGTTTTGGGCTGGCGGGAGAGCAGTACTTC.

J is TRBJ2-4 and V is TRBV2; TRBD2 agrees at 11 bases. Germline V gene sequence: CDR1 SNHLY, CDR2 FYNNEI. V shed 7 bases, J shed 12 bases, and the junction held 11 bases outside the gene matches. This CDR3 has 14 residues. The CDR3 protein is CASTTTSGDPSQYF. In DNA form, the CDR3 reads TGTGCCAGCACCACGACTAGCGGGGATCCCAGTCAGTACTTC.

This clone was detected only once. This chain's CDR3 is CARFTTNEKLFF. The CDR3 nucleotides are TGTGCCAGGTTTACAACTAATGAAAAACTGTTTTTT. The chain is built from TRBV5-3 and TRBJ1-4; D gene uncertain. TRBV5-3 is an open reading frame whose function is uncertain. Deletions cut 8 bases from V and 0 bases from J, with 5 bases between. This CDR3 has 12 residues.

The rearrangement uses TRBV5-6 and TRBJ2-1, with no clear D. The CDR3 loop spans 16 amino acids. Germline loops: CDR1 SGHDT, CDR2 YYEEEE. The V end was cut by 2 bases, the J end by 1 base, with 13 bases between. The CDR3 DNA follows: TGTGCCAGCAGCTTTAAGGAGTTTTGGTCCTACAATGAGCAGTTCTTC. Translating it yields CASSFKEFWSYNEQFF.

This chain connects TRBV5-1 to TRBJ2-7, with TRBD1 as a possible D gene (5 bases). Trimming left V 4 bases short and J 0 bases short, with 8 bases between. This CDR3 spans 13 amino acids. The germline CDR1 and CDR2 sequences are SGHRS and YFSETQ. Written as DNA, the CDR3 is TGCGCCAGCAGCCAGGACAACTCCTACGAGCAGTACTTC. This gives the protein CASSQDNSYEQYF.

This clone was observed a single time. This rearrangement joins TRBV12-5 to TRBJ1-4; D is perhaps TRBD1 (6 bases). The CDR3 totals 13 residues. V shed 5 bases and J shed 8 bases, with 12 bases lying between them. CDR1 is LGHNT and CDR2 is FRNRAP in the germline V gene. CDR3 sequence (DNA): TGTGCTAGTGGTGCGGACAGACTCGAAAAACTGTTTTTT. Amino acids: CASGADRLEKLFF.

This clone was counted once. In DNA form, the CDR3 reads TGTGCCAGCAGTTTATTGGGGTTAGCGGGCTCCTACGAGCAGTACTTC. Its protein product is CASSLLGLAGSYEQYF. V usage is TRBV27 and J usage is TRBJ2-7, with 7 bases aligning to TRBD2. In germline, CDR1 is MNHEY, CDR2 SMNVEV (reference sequence). The CDR3 sequence is 16 residues long. Germline trimming cut 1 base from V and 0 bases from J; bases unmatched to any gene: 6.

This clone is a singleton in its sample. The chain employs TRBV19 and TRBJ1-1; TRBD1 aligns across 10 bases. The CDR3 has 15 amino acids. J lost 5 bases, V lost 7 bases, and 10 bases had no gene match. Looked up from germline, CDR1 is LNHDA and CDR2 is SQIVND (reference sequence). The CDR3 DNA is TGTGCCAGTAACAGTCCAGGACAGGGGGTTACTGAAGCTTTCTTT. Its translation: CASNSPGQGVTEAFF.

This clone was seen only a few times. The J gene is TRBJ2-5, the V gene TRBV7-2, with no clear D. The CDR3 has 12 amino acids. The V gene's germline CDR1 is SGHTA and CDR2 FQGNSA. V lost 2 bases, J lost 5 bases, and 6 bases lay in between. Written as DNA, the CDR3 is TGTGCCAGCAGCTTATCGAGCGAGACCCAGTACTTC. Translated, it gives CASSLSSETQYF.